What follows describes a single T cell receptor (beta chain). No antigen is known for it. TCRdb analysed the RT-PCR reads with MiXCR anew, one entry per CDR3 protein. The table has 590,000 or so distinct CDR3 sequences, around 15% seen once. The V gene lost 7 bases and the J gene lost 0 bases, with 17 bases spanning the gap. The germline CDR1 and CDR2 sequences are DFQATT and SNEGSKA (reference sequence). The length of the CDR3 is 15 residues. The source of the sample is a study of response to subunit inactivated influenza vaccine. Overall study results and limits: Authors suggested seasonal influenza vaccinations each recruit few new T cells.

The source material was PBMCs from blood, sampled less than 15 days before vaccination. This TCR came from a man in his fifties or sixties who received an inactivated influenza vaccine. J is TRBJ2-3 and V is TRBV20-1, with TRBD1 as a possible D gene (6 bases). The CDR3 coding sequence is TGCAGTGAACTTATACAGGGTACTAGCACAGATACGCAGTATTTT. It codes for CSELIQGTSTDTQYF.